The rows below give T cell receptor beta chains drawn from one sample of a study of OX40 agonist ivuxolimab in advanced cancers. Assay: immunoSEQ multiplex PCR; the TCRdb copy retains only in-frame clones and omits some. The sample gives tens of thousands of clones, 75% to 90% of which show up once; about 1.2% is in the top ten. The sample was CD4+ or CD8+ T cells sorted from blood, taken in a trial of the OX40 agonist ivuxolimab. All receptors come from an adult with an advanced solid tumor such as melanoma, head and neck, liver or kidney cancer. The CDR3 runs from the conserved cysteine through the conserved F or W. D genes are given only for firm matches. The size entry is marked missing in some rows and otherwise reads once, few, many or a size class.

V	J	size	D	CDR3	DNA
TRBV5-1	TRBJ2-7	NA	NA	CASSVASLSYEQYF	TGCGCCAGCAGCGTCGCCAGTCTTTCCTACGAGCAGTACTTC
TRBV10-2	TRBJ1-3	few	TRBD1	CASSRGQDGNTIYF	TGCGCCAGCAGTCGAGGACAGGATGGAAACACCATATATTTT
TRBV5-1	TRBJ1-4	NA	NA	CASSLGLNEKLFF	TGCGCCAGCAGCTTGGGACTAAATGAAAAACTGTTTTTT
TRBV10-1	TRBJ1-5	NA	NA	CASSESGQPQHF	TGCGCCAGCAGTGAGTCCGGTCAGCCCCAGCATTTT
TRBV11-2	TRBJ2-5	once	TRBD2	CASSLGAGGPQETQYF	TGTGCCAGCAGCTTAGGGGCGGGGGGGCCCCAAGAGACCCAGTACTTC
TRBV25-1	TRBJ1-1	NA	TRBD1	CASSNQGATEAFF	TGTGCCAGCAGCAACCAGGGGGCCACTGAAGCTTTCTTT
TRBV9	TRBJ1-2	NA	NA	CASSPAGGDGYGYTF	TGTGCCAGCAGTCCCGCGGGAGGTGACGGATATGGCTACACCTTC
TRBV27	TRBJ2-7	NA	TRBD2	CASSSWTSESAYEQYF	TGTGCCAGCAGTTCCTGGACTAGCGAATCCGCCTACGAGCAGTACTTC
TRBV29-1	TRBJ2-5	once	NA	CSAGTQYF	TGCAGCGCTGGGACCCAGTACTTC
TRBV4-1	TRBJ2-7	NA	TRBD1	CASSLAGQGPYEQYF	TGCGCCAGCAGCCTCGCAGGACAGGGACCCTACGAGCAGTACTTC
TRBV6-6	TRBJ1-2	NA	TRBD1	CASNTGTGEGYTF	TGTGCCAGTAACACCGGGACAGGGGAAGGCTACACCTTC
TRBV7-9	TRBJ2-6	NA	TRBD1	CASSPGGAGANVLTF	TGTGCCAGCAGCCCAGGGGGCGCTGGGGCCAACGTCCTGACTTTC
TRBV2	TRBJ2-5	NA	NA	CASSWRARQETQYF	TGTGCCAGCAGTTGGAGGGCTCGCCAAGAGACCCAGTACTTC
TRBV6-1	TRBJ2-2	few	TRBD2	CASGLAGGPGELFF	TGTGCCAGCGGCCTAGCGGGGGGGCCCGGGGAGCTGTTTTTT
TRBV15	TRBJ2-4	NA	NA	CATSREWGTLLKNIQYF	TGTGCCACCAGCAGAGAATGGGGAACGTTACTCAAAAACATTCAGTACTTC
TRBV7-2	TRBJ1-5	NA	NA	CASSIVQYQPQHF	TGTGCCAGCAGCATCGTCCAGTATCAGCCCCAGCATTTT
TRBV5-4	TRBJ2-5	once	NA	CASFSTGGETQYF	TGTGCCAGCTTTTCGACGGGCGGGGAGACCCAGTACTTC
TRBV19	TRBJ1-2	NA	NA	CASRPYGGVDYGYTF	TGTGCCAGTAGACCTTACGGCGGGGTGGACTATGGCTACACCTTC
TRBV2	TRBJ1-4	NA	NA	CASSEGTAYNEKLFF	TGTGCCAGCAGTGAAGGGACAGCCTATAATGAAAAACTGTTTTTT
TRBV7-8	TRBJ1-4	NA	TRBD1	CASSWDRVGVNEKLFF	TGTGCCAGCAGCTGGGACAGGGTGGGAGTGAATGAAAAACTGTTTTTT
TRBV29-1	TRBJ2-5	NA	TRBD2	CSVGGFAGGRGETQYF	TGCAGCGTTGGAGGTTTTGCGGGGGGGCGAGGGGAGACCCAGTACTTC
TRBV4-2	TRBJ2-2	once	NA	CASSQQWGVTGELFF	TGTGCCAGCAGCCAACAGTGGGGGGTCACCGGGGAGCTGTTTTTT
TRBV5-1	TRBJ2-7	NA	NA	CASSLVADYEQYF	TGCGCCAGCAGCTTAGTGGCGGATTACGAGCAGTACTTC
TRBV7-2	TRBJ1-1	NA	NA	CASSLVRSAEAFF	TGTGCCAGCAGCTTAGTCCGGAGCGCTGAAGCTTTCTTT
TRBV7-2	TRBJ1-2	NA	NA	CASSHLSRGGGYTF	TGTGCCAGCAGCCATCTCTCGCGGGGTGGCGGCTACACCTTC
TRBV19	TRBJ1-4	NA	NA	CASSIGAATNEKLFF	TGTGCCAGTAGTATAGGAGCAGCAACTAATGAAAAACTGTTTTTT
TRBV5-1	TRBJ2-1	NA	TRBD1	CASRQGDRYNEQFF	TGCGCCAGCAGGCAGGGGGACAGGTACAATGAGCAGTTCTTC
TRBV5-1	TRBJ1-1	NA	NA	CASSPGRLNTEAFF	TGCGCCAGCAGCCCGGGACGTTTGAACACTGAAGCTTTCTTT
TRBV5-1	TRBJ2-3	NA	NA	CASSLAVTGNTQYF	TGCGCCAGCAGCTTGGCAGTGACGGGGAATACGCAGTATTTT
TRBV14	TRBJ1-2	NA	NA	CASSQVHRSNYGYTF	TGTGCCAGCAGCCAAGTCCACAGGTCTAACTATGGCTACACCTTC
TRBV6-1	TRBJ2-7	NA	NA	CASSEGRGRGNF	TGTGCCAGCAGTGAAGGGCGAGGTAGAGGGAACTTC
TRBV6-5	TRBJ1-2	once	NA	CASSELLHYGYTF	TGTGCCAGCAGTGAACTTTTGCACTATGGCTACACCTTC
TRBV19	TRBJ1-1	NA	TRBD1	CASSKDVGRGNPEAFF	TGTGCCAGTAGTAAGGACGTTGGCAGGGGGAATCCTGAAGCTTTCTTT
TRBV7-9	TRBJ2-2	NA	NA	CASSLGPGHKDGELFF	TGTGCCAGCAGCTTAGGGCCGGGACACAAGGACGGGGAGCTGTTTTTT
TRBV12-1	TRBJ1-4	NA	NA	CASSPRDRGPTNEKLFF	TGTGCCAGCAGCCCCCGGGACAGGGGGCCTACTAATGAAAAACTGTTTTTT
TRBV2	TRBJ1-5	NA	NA	CASSLRGGNQPQHF	TGTGCCAGCAGTCTGAGGGGGGGCAATCAGCCCCAGCATTTT
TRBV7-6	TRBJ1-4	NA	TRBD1	CASSPRTGVEEKLFF	TGTGCCAGCAGCCCCCGGACAGGGGTAGAAGAAAAACTGTTTTTT
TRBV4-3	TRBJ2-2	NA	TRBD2	CASSGQTSGVAGELFF	TGCGCCAGCAGCGGTCAGACTAGCGGGGTAGCCGGGGAGCTGTTTTTT
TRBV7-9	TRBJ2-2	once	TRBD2	CASSLARTSSGGELFF	TGTGCCAGCAGCTTAGCCCGGACTAGTTCCGGCGGGGAGCTGTTTTTT
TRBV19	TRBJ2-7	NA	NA	CASNSGDRAYEQYF	TGTGCCAGTAATTCCGGGGACCGCGCCTACGAGCAGTACTTC
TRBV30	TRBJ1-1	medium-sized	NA	CAWSATGWGLMAFF	TGTGCCTGGAGTGCAACAGGGTGGGGACTGATGGCTTTCTTT
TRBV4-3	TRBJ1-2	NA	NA	CASSVGSSYGYTF	TGCGCCAGCAGTGTCGGATCTTCCTATGGCTACACCTTC
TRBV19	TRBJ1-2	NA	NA	CARTARGLWGYTF	TGTGCCCGGACGGCTCGGGGGCTTTGGGGCTACACCTTC
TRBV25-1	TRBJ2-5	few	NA	CASTEGPLRTQYF	TGTGCCAGCACCGAAGGACCCCTGAGGACCCAGTACTTC
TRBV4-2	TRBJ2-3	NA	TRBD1	CASSPAGTGDADTQYF	TGTGCCAGCAGTCCCGCCGGGACAGGGGATGCGGATACGCAGTATTTT
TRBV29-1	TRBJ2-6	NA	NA	CSVRQNSGANVLTF	TGCAGCGTTCGCCAGAACTCTGGGGCCAACGTCCTGACTTTC
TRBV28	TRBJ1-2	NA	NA	CASSSASGDYGYTF	TGTGCCAGCAGTTCGGCTTCTGGGGACTATGGCTACACCTTC
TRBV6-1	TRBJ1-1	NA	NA	CASSENGHQNTEAFF	TGTGCCAGCAGTGAAAACGGACACCAGAACACTGAAGCTTTCTTT
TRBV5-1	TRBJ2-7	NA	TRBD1	CASGFSGTGAYEQYF	TGCGCCAGCGGCTTTTCCGGGACAGGGGCTTACGAGCAGTACTTC
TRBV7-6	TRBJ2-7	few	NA	CASSLVRGDEQYF	TGTGCCAGCAGCTTAGTCAGGGGCGACGAGCAGTACTTC
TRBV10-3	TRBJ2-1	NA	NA	CATRIAGLSSYNEQFF	TGTGCCACCCGGATTGCAGGATTAAGCTCCTACAATGAGCAGTTCTTC
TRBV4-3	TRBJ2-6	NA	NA	CASSQDFDSSGANVLTF	TGCGCCAGCAGCCAAGACTTCGATTCCTCTGGGGCCAACGTCCTGACTTTC
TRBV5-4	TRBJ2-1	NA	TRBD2	CASSLGSGGATYNEQFF	TGTGCCAGCAGCTTGGGTAGCGGGGGGGCCACATACAATGAGCAGTTCTTC
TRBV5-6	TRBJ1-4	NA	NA	CASSKITGRANEKLFF	TGTGCCAGCAGCAAGATCACAGGGCGCGCTAATGAAAAACTGTTTTTT
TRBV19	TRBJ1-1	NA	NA	CASSISSMNTEAFF	TGTGCCAGTAGTATTTCCTCCATGAACACTGAAGCTTTCTTT
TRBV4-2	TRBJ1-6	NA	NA	CASSLVPGNSPLHF	TGTGCCAGCAGCTTGGTACCAGGGAATTCACCCCTCCACTTT
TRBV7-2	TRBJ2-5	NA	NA	CASNQPPQETQYF	TGTGCCAGCAACCAACCTCCTCAAGAGACCCAGTACTTC